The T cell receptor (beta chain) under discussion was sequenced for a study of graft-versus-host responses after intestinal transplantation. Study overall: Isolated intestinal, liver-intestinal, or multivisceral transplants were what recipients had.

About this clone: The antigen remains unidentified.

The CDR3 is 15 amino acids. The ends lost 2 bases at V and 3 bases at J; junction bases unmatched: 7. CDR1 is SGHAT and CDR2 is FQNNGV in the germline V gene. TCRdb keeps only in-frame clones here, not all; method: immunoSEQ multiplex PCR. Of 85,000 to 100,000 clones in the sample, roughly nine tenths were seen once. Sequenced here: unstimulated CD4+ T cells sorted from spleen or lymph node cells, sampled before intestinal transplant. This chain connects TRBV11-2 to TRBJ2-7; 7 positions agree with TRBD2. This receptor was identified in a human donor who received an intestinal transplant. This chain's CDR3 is CASSLLGQRDYEQYF. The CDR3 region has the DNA TGTGCCAGCAGCTTACTTGGGCAGCGGGACTACGAGCAGTACTTC.